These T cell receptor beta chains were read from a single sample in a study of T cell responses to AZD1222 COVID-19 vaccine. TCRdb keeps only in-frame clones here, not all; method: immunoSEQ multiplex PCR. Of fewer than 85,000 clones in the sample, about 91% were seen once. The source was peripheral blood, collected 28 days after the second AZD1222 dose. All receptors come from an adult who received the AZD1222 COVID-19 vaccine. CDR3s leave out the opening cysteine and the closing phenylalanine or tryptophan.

CDR3 protein: ASSPGPRGSPLH; J gene: TRBJ1-6; V gene: TRBV18
CDR3 protein: ASSVDRGRNEKLF; J gene: TRBJ1-4; V gene: TRBV9
CDR3 protein: ASSSRSGQSGYEQY; J gene: TRBJ2-7; V gene: TRBV28
CDR3 protein: ASSFRTSGPNEQF; J gene: TRBJ2-1; V gene: TRBV5-6
CDR3 protein: ASRPRAGPAEAF; J gene: TRBJ1-1; V gene: TRBV21-1
CDR3 protein: ASSLAGRDISYEQY; J gene: TRBJ2-7; V gene: TRBV7-2
CDR3 protein: ASSIPNPPEQF; J gene: TRBJ2-1; V gene: TRBV19
CDR3 protein: ASSNPGGLDGANVLT; J gene: TRBJ2-6; V gene: TRBV6-2/TRBV6-3
CDR3 protein: SASKGGGETQY; J gene: TRBJ2-5; V gene: TRBV20-1
CDR3 protein: ASSLDRGTEAF; J gene: TRBJ1-1; V gene: TRBV11-2
CDR3 protein: ASTKGTGSGNTIY; J gene: TRBJ1-3; V gene: TRBV19
CDR3 protein: AISALAGGSYNEQF; J gene: TRBJ2-1; V gene: TRBV10-3
CDR3 protein: ASSPDRGFYEQY; J gene: TRBJ2-7; V gene: TRBV5-4
CDR3 protein: ASSPSQGIGETQY; J gene: TRBJ2-5; V gene: TRBV6-5
CDR3 protein: ASSFVGREQF; J gene: TRBJ2-1; V gene: TRBV11-2
CDR3 protein: ASSLAGGGTGELF; J gene: TRBJ2-2; V gene: TRBV7-3
CDR3 protein: ASSMSWDRGANTGELF; J gene: TRBJ2-2; V gene: TRBV27
CDR3 protein: ASSATSGSPSDTQY; J gene: TRBJ2-3; V gene: TRBV6-1
CDR3 protein: ASSLLGTPSTDTQY; J gene: TRBJ2-3; V gene: TRBV19
CDR3 protein: SASRLAAYNEQF; J gene: TRBJ2-1; V gene: TRBV20-1
CDR3 protein: ASSLNPGADQY; J gene: TRBJ2-7; V gene: TRBV5-4
CDR3 protein: ASSLGVGIGGSEAQY; J gene: TRBJ2-5; V gene: TRBV5-1
CDR3 protein: ASSAARTRNEQF; J gene: TRBJ2-1; V gene: TRBV19
CDR3 protein: ASSLSGGESYEQY; J gene: TRBJ2-7; V gene: TRBV5-6
CDR3 protein: ASSSGQGYNGYT; J gene: TRBJ1-2; V gene: TRBV6-2/TRBV6-3
CDR3 protein: AIRASAQETQY; J gene: TRBJ2-5; V gene: TRBV10-3
CDR3 protein: ASSPQGRVYGYT; J gene: TRBJ1-2; V gene: TRBV19
CDR3 protein: ASSPGAANEKLF; J gene: TRBJ1-4; V gene: TRBV18
CDR3 protein: ASRASRDRGVEQF; J gene: TRBJ2-1; V gene: TRBV28
CDR3 protein: ASSQILSRLAGGGEQF; J gene: TRBJ2-1; V gene: TRBV7-9
CDR3 protein: ASSPPLGDPYEQY; J gene: TRBJ2-7; V gene: TRBV18
CDR3 protein: ASSVGGRAAQETQY; J gene: TRBJ2-5; V gene: TRBV25-1
CDR3 protein: ASSLGSDHGELF; J gene: TRBJ2-2; V gene: TRBV5-1
CDR3 protein: ASSWRPETGFDEQY; J gene: TRBJ2-7; V gene: TRBV28
CDR3 protein: ASSRRVEGMNTEAF; J gene: TRBJ1-1; V gene: TRBV2
CDR3 protein: ASSFRTGTGGSYEQY; J gene: TRBJ2-7; V gene: TRBV27
CDR3 protein: ASSIGGREAF; J gene: TRBJ1-1; V gene: TRBV7-2
CDR3 protein: ASSQVGGNTEAF; J gene: TRBJ1-1; V gene: TRBV3-1/TRBV3-2
CDR3 protein: ASRDNTGELF; J gene: TRBJ2-2; V gene: TRBV2
CDR3 protein: ASSNRAVNEQF; J gene: TRBJ2-1; V gene: TRBV19
CDR3 protein: ASSRQGTDTQY; J gene: TRBJ2-3; V gene: TRBV27
CDR3 protein: ASSVVSRPNTGELF; J gene: TRBJ2-2; V gene: TRBV9
CDR3 protein: ASRPGLAYNEQF; J gene: TRBJ2-1; V gene: TRBV6-5
CDR3 protein: ASSLDRGYQPQH; J gene: TRBJ1-5; V gene: TRBV5-1
CDR3 protein: ASSPGRTATGELF; J gene: TRBJ2-2; V gene: TRBV6-5
CDR3 protein: ASSFGGQGITDTQY; J gene: TRBJ2-3; V gene: TRBV28
CDR3 protein: ASSLEGGAGNTIY; J gene: TRBJ1-3; V gene: TRBV5-4
CDR3 protein: AWTGRWNTEAF; J gene: TRBJ1-1; V gene: TRBV30